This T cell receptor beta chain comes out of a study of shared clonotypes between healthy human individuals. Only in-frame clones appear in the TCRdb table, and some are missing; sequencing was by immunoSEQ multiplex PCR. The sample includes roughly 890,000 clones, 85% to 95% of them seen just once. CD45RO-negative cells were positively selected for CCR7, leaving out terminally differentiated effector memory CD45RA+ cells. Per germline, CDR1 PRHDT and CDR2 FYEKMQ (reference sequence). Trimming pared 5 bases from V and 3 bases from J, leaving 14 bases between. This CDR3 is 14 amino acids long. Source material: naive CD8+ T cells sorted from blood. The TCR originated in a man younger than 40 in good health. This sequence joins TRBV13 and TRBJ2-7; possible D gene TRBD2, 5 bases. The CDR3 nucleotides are TGTGCCAGCAGCGAGGAGGCCAGTCACTACGAGCAGTACTTC. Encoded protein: CASSEEASHYEQYF.